This record covers a single TCR beta chain. Trimming stripped 5 bases from V and 2 bases from J, with 12 bases between. The CDR3 is made up of 13 amino acids. The germline gives CDR1 SQVTM, CDR2 ANQGSEA. Original processing notes: Amplifying reference gene primers gave estimates of nucleated cell counts. Profiled with immunoSEQ multiplex PCR; TCRdb holds only in-frame clones, not every one. The DNA was the basis for D and trimming; V, J and clone size are from that table. The sample holds some 250,000 clones; around 81% are singletons and the top ten take about 4.5%. This entry comes from a study of blood T cell repertoires in COVID-19. Study context: The United States, Italy and Spain were the sources of the acute and convalescent COVID-19 samples. Sources were T cells, B-cell-depleted T cells, or PBMCs; the material itself was cDNA or gDNA.

The sequencing input was peripheral blood. This receptor was obtained from a man aged 45-65 years with active or convalescent COVID-19. The chain combines TRBV29-1 with TRBJ1-2; D is uncertain. CDR3 coding DNA: TGCAGCGTTCAGGAAACACAGAACTATGGCTACACCTTC. Translated, it gives CSVQETQNYGYTF. Full variable domain (missing parts from reference TRBV29-1 and TRBJ1-2): SAVISQKPSRDICQRGTSLTIQCQVDSQVTMMFWYRQQPGQSLTLIATANQGSEATYESGFVIDKFPISRPNLTFSTLTVSNMSPEDSSIYLCSVQETQNYGYTFGSGTRLTVV.